This T cell receptor beta chain is drawn from a study of T cell responses to AZD1222 COVID-19 vaccine. Findings and limits, study-wide: Increased Spike-specific TCR breadth and depth were observed after two AZD1222 doses. None of the repertoires were sampled until the peak T cell response had passed. There were mostly white British donors and more females than males, and clonal diversity was possibly underestimated.

Regarding this clone: What it binds is unknown.

TCRdb's table, derived via immunoSEQ multiplex PCR, lists solely in-frame clones and lacks some. The sample shows over 150,000 clones, over 80% of them seen only once. Trimming took 2 bases from V and 1 from J, leaving 4 bases between them. Germline V gene data show CDR1 as SGHTA and CDR2 as FQGTGA. The CDR3 is 13 residues long. The chain combines TRBV7-3 with TRBJ2-3; no definite D call. This TCR derives from an adult who received the MenACWY meningococcal vaccine as a control. The sample in question was peripheral blood, obtained 28 days after the second dose of the MenACWY control vaccine. CDR3 coding DNA: TGTGCCAGCAGCTTAGGGGGCACAGATACGCAGTATTTT. Protein: CASSLGGTDTQYF. Full variable domain (remainder filled in from reference TRBV7-3 and TRBJ2-3): GAGVSQTPSNKVTEKGKYVELRCDPISGHTALYWYRQSLGQGPEFLIYFQGTGAADDSGLPNDRFFAVRPEGSVSTLKIQRTERGDSAVYLCASSLGGTDTQYFGPGTRLTVL.